Listed here are 24 T cell receptor beta chains from one sample, sequenced in a study of cytotoxic CD8 clonotypes in ibrutinib-treated CLL. The method was immunoSEQ multiplex PCR; TCRdb's version includes in-frame clones alone and lacks a portion of them. The data hold almost 250,000 clones, with roughly 74% observed a single time. The material sequenced was PBMCs, taken after 24 months of ibrutinib treatment. The source is a human donor with chronic lymphocytic leukemia.

The chain is built from TRBV7-9 and TRBJ2-2, with 7 bases lining up with TRBD1. V dropped 4 bases and J dropped 0; count of bases not matched to a gene: 2. CDR3 length: 15 amino acids. From germline, CDR1 is SEHNR and CDR2 FQNEAQ (reference sequence). The CDR3 bases are TGTGCCAGCAGCTCGGGACAGCCGAACACCGGGGAGCTGTTTTTT. Translated: CASSSGQPNTGELFF.

The chain uses TRBV5-1 and TRBJ2-5; D gene uncertain. This CDR3 has 13 residues. Germline assignment: CDR1 SGHRS and CDR2 YFSETQ. Trimming removed 2 bases from V and 2 bases from J, with 7 bases in between. CDR3 protein: CASSFAGQETQYF. CDR3 coding DNA: TGCGCCAGCAGCTTCGCCGGTCAAGAGACCCAGTACTTC.

The genes are TRBV16 and TRBJ2-1, with D perhaps matching TRBD1 or TRBD2 (6 bases each). Germline-derived CDR1 and CDR2 are KGHSY and FQNENV. CDR3 size: 16 residues. The V end was cut by 0 bases, the J end by 5 bases, with 14 bases between. CDR3 sequence (DNA): TGTGCCAGCAGCCAATCAAGGGGGGCTAAGAACAATGAGCAGTTCTTC. Its protein product is CASSQSRGAKNNEQFF.

The rearrangement joins TRBV2 to TRBJ2-5, with D possibly TRBD1 on 5 matching bases. CDR1 is SNHLY, CDR2 FYNNEI, per germline. This CDR3 is built from 12 residues. V dropped 7 bases and J dropped 5 bases, with 11 bases sitting between them. The CDR3 nucleotides are TGTGCCAGCATCAGGGTAGTGGAGACCCAGTACTTC. Its translation is CASIRVVETQYF.

The gene calls are TRBV11-3 and TRBJ2-2, with TRBD2 matching 8 bases. The CDR3 sequence is 18 residues long. CDR1 and CDR2 from the germline V gene are SGHNT and YENEEA. With 2 bases clipped from V and 5 bases from J, the junction kept 13 bases outside the gene matches. CDR3 DNA: TGTGCCAGCAGCTTATTCTCGGGTGCGGGAGGAGGTACCGGGGAGCTGTTTTTT. Encoded protein: CASSLFSGAGGGTGELFF.

This sequence joins TRBV29-1 and TRBJ1-4; 9 bases agree with TRBD1. V was clipped by 1 base and J by 6 bases; unmatched bases: 12. CDR1 is SQVTM and CDR2 is ANQGSEA in the germline V gene. The CDR3 has 17 amino acids. The CDR3 DNA reads TGCAGCGTTGAAGTGGGCCCCGGGGACAGGGATTATGAAAAACTGTTTTTT. Encoded protein: CSVEVGPGDRDYEKLFF.

Remarks on this clone: The junction departs from the called germline gene at one end, perhaps through a read error. The CDR3 here is CASSEDQGLAADTQYF. CDR3 nucleotide sequence: TGCGCCAGCAGCGAAGATCAGGGACTAGCGGCAGATACGCAGTATTTT. This rearrangement joins TRBV4-3 to TRBJ2-3; 11 bases agree with TRBD2. Germline CDR1 reads LGHNA; CDR2 reads YSLEER. CDR3 length: 16 residues.

V gene TRBV5-6 combines with J gene TRBJ1-4, with 9 nucleotides matching TRBD1. CDR1 SGHDT and CDR2 YYEEEE come from the germline V gene. V gave up 4 bases and J gave up 8 bases; unmatched junction bases: 6. The CDR3 is made up of 14 amino acids. In DNA, the CDR3 is TGTGCCAGCAGCGAAGGACAGGGGTGGGAAAAACTGTTTTTT. Translation: CASSEGQGWEKLFF. The full variable domain, completed using reference TRBV5-6 and TRBJ1-4, is DAGVTQSPTHLIKTRGQQVTLRCSPKSGHDTVSWYQQALGQGPQFIFQYYEEEERQRGNFPDRFSGHQFPNYSSELNVNALLLGDSALYLCASSEGQGWEKLFFGSGTQLSVL.

The V call is TRBV4-2, the J call TRBJ2-7, with D hard to call. This CDR3 has 15 amino acids. V was pared by 2 bases and J by 5 bases, with 16 bases between. The germline V gene has CDR1 LGHNA and CDR2 YNFKEQ. CDR3 loop: CASSQYGPLSNEQYF. In DNA, the CDR3 is TGTGCCAGCAGCCAATACGGGCCGCTTTCCAACGAGCAGTACTTC.

In its sample, this clone was seen a few times. The gene calls are TRBV29-1 and TRBJ2-6; no clear D. V was shortened by 4 bases and J by 0 bases, with 4 bases between the two germline ends. Germline CDR1 and CDR2: SQVTM and ANQGSEA. This CDR3 has 13 residues. The CDR3, as DNA: TGCAGCGTTGCGAGCTCTGGGGCCAACGTCCTGACTTTC. Protein sequence: CSVASSGANVLTF.

V and J are TRBV4-1 and TRBJ1-1; 7 positions agree with TRBD1. This CDR3 region has 15 residues. CDR1 MGHRA and CDR2 YSYEKL come from the germline V gene. Trimming removed 3 bases from V and 5 bases from J; junction bases left unmatched: 9. The CDR3 region has the DNA TGCGCCAGCAGCCAGGGACACAGGGGTGGAACTGAAGCTTTCTTT. Translating it yields CASSQGHRGGTEAFF.

This chain joins TRBV27 and TRBJ1-3; TRBD1 agrees at 8 bases. In germline, CDR1 is MNHEY, CDR2 SMNVEV (reference sequence). The CDR3 loop spans 18 amino acids. V dropped 1 base and J dropped 4; count of bases not matched to a gene: 12. In nucleotides, the CDR3 is TGTGCCAGCAGTTTATACCCCATAGACAGGGGAGGCGGAAACACCATATATTTT. Translated, it gives CASSLYPIDRGGGNTIYF.

The rearrangement uses TRBV7-2 and TRBJ2-2, with D uncertain. Germline V CDR1 and CDR2: SGHTA, FQGNSA. There are 14 residues in the CDR3. V was pared by 1 base and J by 4 bases, with 7 bases between. Here the CDR3 DNA reads TGTGCCAGCAGCTTAGGAGAGAGCACCGGGGAGCTGTTTTTT. As protein: CASSLGESTGELFF.

The table lists this clone with a few counts. The chain couples TRBV6-6 to TRBJ2-1, with 9 bases that match TRBD2. This CDR3 is 16 amino acids long. The V segment lost 2 bases and the J segment 5 bases; nucleotides outside the gene matches: 7. CDR1 MNHNY and CDR2 SVGAGI come from the germline V gene (reference sequence). The CDR3 DNA follows: TGTGCCAGCAGTTACATGGGGCGGGAGGGAAACAATGAGCAGTTCTTC. Amino acids: CASSYMGREGNNEQFF.

The chain recombines TRBV27 with TRBJ2-7; D is perhaps TRBD1 or TRBD2 (5 bases each). Trimming took 4 bases from V and 5 from J, leaving 12 bases between them. CDR3 size: 13 residues. Looked up from germline, CDR1 is MNHEY and CDR2 is SMNVEV (reference sequence). The CDR3 DNA follows: TGTGCCAGCAGTTGGTATCGGGGCGACGAGCAGTACTTC. Protein product: CASSWYRGDEQYF.

The chain employs TRBV6-6 and TRBJ1-5, with D unclear. Germline V gene lookup returns CDR1 MNHNY and CDR2 SVGAGI (reference sequence). Trimming cost V 5 bases and J 6 bases, with 8 bases left between them. This CDR3 is 12 amino acids long. CDR3: CASSAPGQPQHF. CDR3 sequence (DNA): TGTGCCAGCAGTGCCCCAGGTCAGCCCCAGCATTTT.

This chain connects TRBV25-1 to TRBJ2-7, with 7 nucleotides matching TRBD1. The CDR3 runs 12 residues. V trimming: 9 bases; J trimming: 4 bases; junction bases outside the gene matches: 6. Germline V gene data show CDR1 as MGHDK and CDR2 as SYGVNS. The DNA of the CDR3 is TGTGCCAGGGGGGACAGACCTTACGAGCAGTACTTC. Its protein is CARGDRPYEQYF.

V is TRBV27 and J is TRBJ1-5, with TRBD1 matching over 7 bases. Germline loops: CDR1 MNHEY, CDR2 SMNVEV (reference sequence). The CDR3 sequence is 14 residues long. J lost 4 bases, V lost 4 bases, and 4 bases had no gene match. The DNA for the CDR3 is TGTGCCAGCAGTTCTAGACAGGGAAATCAGCCCCAGCATTTT. Its translation is CASSSRQGNQPQHF.

V gene TRBV9 combines with J gene TRBJ2-7; D not resolved. V was shortened by 0 bases and J by 3 bases, with 7 bases between the two germline ends. CDR3 length: 13 residues. Germline-derived CDR1 and CDR2 are SGDLS and YYNGEE. The CDR3 spells CASSVDSSYEQYF. The CDR3 DNA follows: TGTGCCAGCAGCGTAGACTCGAGCTACGAGCAGTACTTC.

The table lists this clone with a few counts. CDR3 region: CASSVAAGGNQPQHF. The CDR3 coding sequence is TGTGCCAGCAGTGTGGCGGCCGGAGGCAATCAGCCCCAGCATTTT. The V call is TRBV2, the J call TRBJ1-5, with D unresolved. The V gene's germline CDR1 is SNHLY and CDR2 FYNNEI. The germline V and J ends were trimmed by 4 bases and 2 bases, with 12 bases remaining between them. The CDR3 loop spans 15 amino acids.

The gene calls are TRBV5-1 and TRBJ2-7; 7 nucleotides line up with TRBD2. The germline V gene encodes CDR1 SGHRS and CDR2 YFSETQ. V shed 0 bases, J shed 5 bases, and the junction held 14 bases outside the gene matches. The CDR3 extends over 17 amino acids. The CDR3 coding sequence is TGCGCCAGCAGCTTGGTTTTATTTGGCGGGGGAGGTGACGAGCAGTACTTC. Translated, it gives CASSLVLFGGGGDEQYF.

This chain uses TRBV7-3 with TRBJ1-4, with 8 bases matching TRBD1. The V gene's germline CDR1 is SGHTA and CDR2 FQGTGA. This CDR3 region has 13 residues. Losses at the gene ends were 5 bases for V and 5 bases for J; bases not matched to a gene: 1. The CDR3 nucleotides read TGTGCCAGCAGCAGGACAGGGAATGAAAAACTGTTTTTT. Protein: CASSRTGNEKLFF.

The chain has TRBV28 and TRBJ2-3, with TRBD1 as a possible D gene (5 bases). Germline CDR1 and CDR2: MDHEN and SYDVKM. Trimming stripped 10 bases from V and 6 bases from J, with 11 bases between. The CDR3 spans 11 residues. CDR3 loop: CATQGYDTQYF. The CDR3 region has the DNA TGTGCCACCCAGGGATACGATACGCAGTATTTT. Full variable domain (missing parts from reference TRBV28 and TRBJ2-3): DVKVTQSSRYLVKRTGEKVFLECVQDMDHENMFWYRQDPGLGLRLIYFSYDVKMKEKGDIPEGYSVSREKKERFSLILESASTNQTSMYLCATQGYDTQYFGPGTRLTVL.

This clone was seen a few times. The gene calls are TRBV9 and TRBJ1-2; D unclear. This CDR3 is 12 amino acids long. V dropped 0 bases and J dropped 5 bases, with 5 bases sitting between them. CDR1 is SGDLS, CDR2 YYNGEE, per germline. CDR3 amino acids: CASSVGEYGYTF. CDR3 in DNA: TGTGCCAGCAGCGTAGGGGAGTATGGCTACACCTTC.